One sample yielded the 18 T cell receptor beta chains listed below, sequenced in a study of shared clonotypes between healthy human individuals. Some clones are missing from TCRdb's copy, which holds only in-frame ones; the method was immunoSEQ multiplex PCR. This sample has about 2.1 million clones; just over 90% occur once, and the top ten carry about 1.7%. It was CD45RO-negative cells, positively selected for CCR7, that made up naive CD8 cells, with terminally differentiated effector memory CD45RA+ cells excluded. Sequencing input: naive CD8+ T cells from PBMCs. These receptors all stem from a man aged 18 to 29 in good health. Some clones in this sample may be carry-over from other donors' samples.

This clone was detected only once. The genes are TRBV4-3 and TRBJ1-1; D possibly corresponds to TRBD1 (6 bases). CDR1 and CDR2 (germline): LGHNA, YSLEER. This CDR3 spans 14 amino acids. Trimming removed 6 bases at V and 6 bases at J, with 17 bases between. CDR3 sequence: CASRFQWTDPEAFF. As DNA, the CDR3 is TGCGCCAGCAGATTCCAGTGGACAGACCCTGAAGCTTTCTTT.

A note on this clone: Distinct nucleotide sequences in the sample also encode this CDR3. CDR3 in amino acids: CASSFTGGGEKLFF. The CDR3 DNA is TGTGCCAGCAGTTTTACAGGTGGCGGGGAAAAACTGTTTTTT. J is TRBJ1-4 and V is TRBV27, with D perhaps TRBD1 (5 bases). V was clipped by 3 bases and J by 8 bases, with 13 bases between them. From germline, CDR1 is MNHEY and CDR2 SMNVEV (reference sequence). This CDR3 is 14 amino acids long.

In its sample, this clone was seen once. The V and J genes are TRBV19 and TRBJ2-1; D unresolved. The CDR3 length is 13 residues. Germline V lookup: CDR1 LNHDA, CDR2 SQIVND (reference sequence). Trimming shortened V by 2 bases and J by 6 bases, and 8 bases separated the two germline ends. CDR3: CASSIFRANEQFF. CDR3 nucleotides: TGTGCCAGTAGTATATTTCGCGCCAATGAGCAGTTCTTC.

This clone was recorded once. This sequence joins TRBV11-3 and TRBJ1-1; 8 positions match TRBD1. The CDR3 loop spans 14 amino acids. The V gene's germline CDR1 is SGHNT and CDR2 YENEEA. Trimming took 4 bases from V and 2 from J; bases not matched to a gene: 3. In DNA, the CDR3 is TGTGCCAGCAGCTACAGGGGGATAAACACTGAAGCTTTCTTT. Amino acids: CASSYRGINTEAFF.

V usage is TRBV28 and J usage is TRBJ1-1, with a weak D call TRBD1 (5 bases). The V end was cut by 5 bases, the J end by 5 bases, with 12 bases between. The CDR3 runs to 13 residues. Germline lookup yields CDR1 MDHEN and CDR2 SYDVKM. CDR3 bases: TGTGCCAGCAGTCTATCGGGACGGACTGAAGCTTTCTTT. This gives the protein CASSLSGRTEAFF.

The chain links TRBV11-3 to TRBJ2-1; TRBD2 matches 8 bases. The CDR3 spans 15 residues. The germline CDR1 and CDR2 sequences are SGHNT and YENEEA. The V gene end was trimmed by 5 bases and the J gene end by 3 bases; junction bases not matched to a gene: 6. The CDR3 spells CASSPREGNYNEQFF. The CDR3 bases are TGTGCCAGCAGCCCCCGGGAGGGGAACTACAATGAGCAGTTCTTC. Full variable domain (outside the CDR3, taken from reference TRBV11-3 and TRBJ2-1): EAGVVQSPRYKIIEKKQPVAFWCNPISGHNTLYWYLQNLGQGPELLIRYENEEAVDDSQLPKDRFSAERLKGVDSTLKIQPAELGDSAVYLCASSPREGNYNEQFFGPGTRLTVL.

This chain uses TRBV10-3 with TRBJ2-1; possible D gene TRBD2, 6 bases. The germline V and J ends were trimmed by 0 bases and 5 bases, with 8 bases remaining between them. Germline V CDR1 and CDR2: ENHRY, SYGVKD. The CDR3 is 14 amino acids. In DNA, the CDR3 is TGTGCCATCAGTGAGTCGGTAGCGGACAATGAGCAGTTCTTC. It yields the protein CAISESVADNEQFF.

The chain recombines TRBV19 with TRBJ1-4, with D unresolved. The CDR3 length is 15 residues. V lost 2 bases and J lost 0, with 7 bases in between. Germline values: CDR1 LNHDA, CDR2 SQIVND (reference sequence). The CDR3 here is CASSIWAPTNEKLFF. CDR3 sequence (DNA): TGTGCCAGTAGTATATGGGCTCCAACTAATGAAAAACTGTTTTTT.

This rearrangement joins TRBV6-5 to TRBJ1-2, with TRBD1 matching over 9 bases. This CDR3 is 13 amino acids long. The junction had 7 bases not matched to a gene; V was cut back by 6 bases and J by 8 bases. Germline loops: CDR1 MNHEY, CDR2 SVGAGI. The CDR3 here is CASRPDRGEGYTF. In DNA form, the CDR3 reads TGTGCCAGCAGACCGGACAGGGGAGAAGGCTACACCTTC.

The chain links TRBV4-2 to TRBJ2-2; TRBD2 matches at 10 bases. CDR3 length: 19 residues. With V trimmed by 0 bases and J by 4 bases, 11 bases remained unmatched. Germline V gene sequence: CDR1 LGHNA, CDR2 YNFKEQ. DNA for the CDR3: TGTGCCAGCAGCCAAGATCCCATGCTAGCGGGAGAGGTCACCGGGGAGCTGTTTTTT. It codes for CASSQDPMLAGEVTGELFF.

The chain employs TRBV5-8 and TRBJ2-7; TRBD2 matches 7 bases. Looked up from germline, CDR1 is SGHTS and CDR2 is YDEGEE. This CDR3 has 14 residues. V lost 2 bases to trimming and J lost 3 bases; unmatched junction nucleotides: 5. The CDR3, as DNA: TGTGCCAGCAGCTTTATACGGGAGGACTACGAGCAGTACTTC. This encodes CASSFIREDYEQYF.

The rearrangement uses TRBV9 and TRBJ2-5; either TRBD1 or TRBD2 may supply D (5 bases each). Germline CDR1 SGDLS, CDR2 YYNGEE. Trimming took 0 bases from V and 2 from J, leaving 14 bases between them. The CDR3 is 16 residues long. The CDR3 is CASSVGGNGGQETQYF. CDR3 nucleotides: TGTGCCAGCAGCGTAGGGGGGAACGGTGGACAAGAGACCCAGTACTTC.

The gene calls are TRBV5-8 and TRBJ2-1; D perhaps matches TRBD1 (6 bases). Germline V gene lookup returns CDR1 SGHTS and CDR2 YDEGEE. Trimming took off 0 bases at V and 1 base at J, with 11 bases between the two ends. The CDR3 runs 16 residues. The CDR3 here is CASSLEQGPSYNEQFF. In DNA, the CDR3 is TGTGCCAGCAGCTTGGAACAGGGCCCTTCCTACAATGAGCAGTTCTTC.

The V and J genes are TRBV14 and TRBJ2-1, with 7 positions matching TRBD2. Germline CDR1 reads SGHDN; CDR2 reads FVKESK. CDR3 length: 17 residues. Trimming at V came to 1 base and at J to 3 bases, leaving 9 bases not matched to a gene. The CDR3 DNA is TGTGCCAGCAGCCAAGCCCGGGGGGAATTCTTCTACAATGAGCAGTTCTTC. Its translation is CASSQARGEFFYNEQFF.

The chain couples TRBV11-2 to TRBJ1-1; D is unresolved. Trimming left V 1 base short and J 0 bases short, with 9 bases between. This CDR3 comprises 15 residues. The germline CDR1 and CDR2 sequences are SGHAT and FQNNGV. In nucleotides, the CDR3 is TGTGCCAGCAGCTTAGGATTTAACATGAACACTGAAGCTTTCTTT. It yields the protein CASSLGFNMNTEAFF.

Notes on this clone: The identical CDR3 is also encoded by other nucleotide sequences in the sample. The rearrangement uses TRBV27 and TRBJ2-3, with D possibly TRBD1 on 6 matching bases. Germline V gene lookup returns CDR1 MNHEY and CDR2 SMNVEV (reference sequence). The CDR3 has 14 residues. V gave up 2 bases and J gave up 0 bases, with 6 bases separating them. For the CDR3, the DNA is TGTGCCAGCAGTTTAAGGGGGAGCACAGATACGCAGTATTTT. Translating it yields CASSLRGSTDTQYF.

CDR3 amino acids: CASSAEREWNNEQFF. The CDR3 bases are TGTGCCAGCAGCGCAGAGCGGGAGTGGAACAATGAGCAGTTCTTC. The chain uses TRBV9 and TRBJ2-1, with 8 bases that match TRBD2. This CDR3 comprises 15 residues. CDR1 SGDLS and CDR2 YYNGEE come from the germline V gene. Trimming removed 3 bases from V and 5 bases from J; junction bases left unmatched: 7. The whole variable domain, filled in from reference TRBV9 and TRBJ2-1, reads DSGVTQTPKHLITATGQRVTLRCSPRSGDLSVYWYQQSLDQGLQFLIQYYNGEERAKGNILERFSAQQFPDLHSELNLSSLELGDSALYFCASSAEREWNNEQFFGPGTRLTVL.

This clone was found once. The chain employs TRBV27 and TRBJ2-2, with 10 bases lining up with TRBD2. CDR1 is MNHEY and CDR2 is SMNVEV in the germline V gene (reference sequence). V was pared by 9 bases and J by 6 bases, with 19 bases of the junction left unmatched. The CDR3 has 18 amino acids. CDR3: CASLGLPQSGRAAGELFF. The DNA for the CDR3 is TGTGCCAGTTTGGGACTGCCACAAAGCGGGAGGGCCGCCGGGGAGCTGTTTTTT.